These T cell receptor beta chains were read from a single sample in a study of cytomegalovirus exposure and HLA in healthy donors. This table comes from immunoSEQ multiplex PCR, and its TCRdb copy is limited to in-frame clones, with some not included. The table has 85,000 to 120,000 clones, roughly three fifths seen once; the top ten hold under 5.5%. Sequencing was carried out using PBMCs. The source is a human donor in good health. The CDR3 runs from the conserved cysteine through the conserved F or W. The order of the fields is V gene, clone size, J gene, D gene, CDR3 length, CDR3 protein, CDR3 DNA. The D gene is left open where the match is weak. Rows may omit the clone size; those that give it use once, few, many or a size class.

>TRBV7-3|NA|TRBJ1-1|TRBD1|13
CASSPTGGTEAFF
TGTGCCAGCAGCCCTACAGGGGGCACTGAAGCTTTCTTT
>TRBV6-1|NA|TRBJ1-4|NA|13
CASKRQTNEKLFF
TGTGCCAGCAAGAGGCAGACTAATGAAAAACTGTTTTTT
>TRBV27|NA|TRBJ2-1|TRBD2|17
CASSPSPAGGPYNEQFF
TGTGCCAGCAGTCCATCCCCGGCGGGAGGGCCCTACAATGAGCAGTTCTTC
>TRBV2|NA|TRBJ1-5|NA|13
CASSDVHYPPQHF
TGTGCCAGCAGTGATGTGCACTATCCGCCCCAGCATTTT
>TRBV29-1|NA|TRBJ1-2|NA|13
CSVEGHRNYGYTF
TGCAGCGTTGAGGGACACCGTAACTATGGCTACACCTTC
>TRBV4-2|few|TRBJ2-7|TRBD2|17
CASSQDRTSGRPYEQYF
TGTGCCAGCAGCCAAGATCGTACTAGCGGGAGACCCTACGAGCAGTACTTC
>TRBV5-4|few|TRBJ2-7|TRBD2|17
CASSLGTSGRRGNEQYF
TGTGCCAGCAGCCTTGGGACTAGCGGGAGGCGGGGTAACGAGCAGTACTTC
>TRBV7-9|NA|TRBJ1-1|NA|13
CASSPGRDTEAFF
TGTGCCAGCAGCCCGGGAAGAGACACTGAAGCTTTCTTT
>TRBV2|NA|TRBJ2-7|TRBD1|14
CASAGQGKFSEQYF
TGTGCCAGCGCGGGACAGGGAAAGTTTTCCGAGCAGTACTTC
>TRBV11-2|NA|TRBJ1-2|TRBD1|14
CASRKIRDSGGYTF
TGTGCCAGCAGGAAAATTAGGGACAGTGGCGGCTACACCTTC
>TRBV21-1|NA|TRBJ2-7|NA|15
CASSRERRLYYEQYF
TGTGCCAGCAGCCGAGAGAGGCGTCTTTACTACGAGCAGTACTTC
>TRBV6-6|NA|TRBJ2-4|TRBD2|16
CASSPLAGVGKNIQYF
TGTGCCAGCAGCCCACTAGCGGGAGTGGGCAAAAACATTCAGTACTTC
>TRBV28|once|TRBJ1-4|TRBD1|16
CASSFWEGTGDEKLFF
TGTGCCAGCAGTTTCTGGGAGGGGACAGGGGATGAAAAACTGTTTTTT
>TRBV6-5|few|TRBJ2-5|NA|11
CATRRAETQYF
TGTGCCACCCGCAGGGCGGAGACCCAGTACTTC
>TRBV30|few|TRBJ1-1|NA|11
CACRQPNEAFF
TGTGCCTGTAGACAGCCGAATGAAGCTTTCTTT
>TRBV7-9|NA|TRBJ2-3|TRBD2|16
CASSLRLAGGRDTQYF
TGTGCCAGCAGCCTCAGACTAGCGGGAGGTAGGGATACGCAGTATTTT
>TRBV5-1|NA|TRBJ2-2|TRBD1|17
CASSLFSGGVGTGELFF
TGCGCCAGCAGCTTGTTTTCAGGGGGCGTCGGCACCGGGGAGCTGTTTTTT
>TRBV14|NA|TRBJ2-2|TRBD2|15
CASSQVAGDTGELFF
TGTGCCAGCAGCCAAGTTGCGGGAGATACCGGGGAGCTGTTTTTT
>TRBV4-1|once|TRBJ1-1|NA|15
CASSPNVGAGTEAFF
TGCGCCAGCAGCCCCAATGTAGGGGCTGGCACTGAAGCTTTCTTT
>TRBV30|NA|TRBJ1-4|NA|13
CAWSAPPGSKLFF
TGTGCCTGGAGTGCGCCCCCCGGTAGCAAACTGTTTTTT